Following are 8 T cell receptor beta chains from one sample sequenced in a study of cytomegalovirus exposure and HLA in healthy donors. This PCR relied on a set of 60 Vbeta primers and 13 Jbeta primers. Assay used: immunoSEQ multiplex PCR; TCRdb lists only in-frame clones, some missing. The sample carries 100,000 to 150,000 clones, 79% recorded once. The sample was PBMCs. These receptors were obtained from a man between 18 and 29 years old in good health and CMV-seronegative.

CDR3 in DNA: TGTGCCAGCAGCTTATTCGGACTAGCGGGAAATGAGCAGTTCTTC. This gives the protein CASSLFGLAGNEQFF. The rearrangement joins TRBV7-6 to TRBJ2-1; 12 nucleotides match TRBD2. The CDR3 runs 15 residues. CDR1 and CDR2 from the germline V gene are SGHVS and FNYEAQ. V dropped 2 bases and J dropped 7; count of bases not matched to a gene: 3.

This clone was observed once. The gene calls are TRBV2 and TRBJ2-5; 9 bases map to TRBD1. The end of the DNA aligns better with TRBJ2-7, so the J call may be wrong. The CDR3 is made up of 13 amino acids. Germline V lookup: CDR1 SNHLY, CDR2 FYNNEI. DNA for the CDR3: TGTGCCAGCAGTGCCGGGACAGGGTACGAGCAGTACTTC. Translation gives CASSAGTGYEQYF.

The chain joins TRBV4-1 to TRBJ2-7, with 9 positions matching TRBD1. V gave up 0 bases and J gave up 5 bases; unmatched junction bases: 5. The germline V gene has CDR1 MGHRA and CDR2 YSYEKL. This CDR3 is built from 15 residues. The CDR3 spells CASSQEGTGLNEQYF. The CDR3 nucleotides read TGCGCCAGCAGCCAAGAAGGGACAGGGTTGAACGAGCAGTACTTC.

The genes are TRBV21-1 and TRBJ1-1. TRBV21-1 is given as a pseudogene. The CDR3 length is 18 residues. The CDR3 DNA reads as TGTGCCAGCAGCAAACCATCCGGACGAGAAGCGGTAGACACTGAAGCTTTCTTT. Its translation: CASSKPSGREAVDTEAFF.

The gene calls are TRBV19 and TRBJ1-5; D uncertain. Germline lookup yields CDR1 LNHDA and CDR2 SQIVND (reference sequence). The CDR3 has 16 residues. Trimming took off 7 bases at V and 0 bases at J, with 16 bases between the two ends. The CDR3 protein is CASIYAATYSNQPQHF. The CDR3 nucleotides are TGTGCCAGTATTTACGCCGCTACCTATAGCAATCAGCCCCAGCATTTT.

This CDR3 is CASSRRQGVSDEKLFF. The CDR3 coding sequence is TGCGCCAGCAGCCGCCGACAGGGGGTAAGCGATGAAAAACTGTTTTTT. V gene TRBV4-1 combines with J gene TRBJ1-4; TRBD1 matches 9 bases. The J segment lost 6 bases and the V segment lost 4 bases, leaving 9 bases of the junction unmatched. The CDR3 consists of 16 residues. Germline assignment: CDR1 MGHRA and CDR2 YSYEKL.

This chain joins TRBV7-8 and TRBJ2-7, with D maybe TRBD1 (6 bases). Germline CDR1 reads SGHVS; CDR2 reads FQNEAQ. V lost 5 bases and J lost 2, with 13 bases in between. The CDR3 covers 14 residues. CDR3 sequence (DNA): TGTGCCAGCAGCCTGTCACAGGGACCCTACGAGCAGTACGTC. Amino acids: CASSLSQGPYEQYV.

The table lists this clone with a count of one. The rearrangement links TRBV5-6 to TRBJ2-2; 13 nucleotides align to TRBD2. The CDR3 loop spans 19 amino acids. J was trimmed by 1 base and V by 4 bases; bases with no gene match: 10. Germline V gene sequence: CDR1 SGHDT, CDR2 YYEEEE. This CDR3 reads CASSARGGLAGLNTGELFF. The CDR3 DNA follows: TGTGCCAGCAGCGCCCGGGGGGGACTAGCGGGATTGAACACCGGGGAGCTGTTTTTT. Supplemented by reference TRBV5-6 and TRBJ2-2, the full variable domain reads DAGVTQSPTHLIKTRGQQVTLRCSPKSGHDTVSWYQQALGQGPQFIFQYYEEEERQRGNFPDRFSGHQFPNYSSELNVNALLLGDSALYLCASSARGGLAGLNTGELFFGEGSRLTVL.